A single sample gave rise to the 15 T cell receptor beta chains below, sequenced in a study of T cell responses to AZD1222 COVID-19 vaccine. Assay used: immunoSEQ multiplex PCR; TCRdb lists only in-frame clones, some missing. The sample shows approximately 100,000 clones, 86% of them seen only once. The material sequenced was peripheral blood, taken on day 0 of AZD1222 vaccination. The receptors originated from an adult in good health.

CDR3 loop: CASSPLDRGVWEKLFF. In DNA form, the CDR3 reads TGTGCCAGCAGCCCCCTAGACAGGGGAGTGTGGGAAAAACTGTTTTTT. The rearrangement joins TRBV7-6 to TRBJ1-4; TRBD1 aligns across 8 bases. The ends lost 5 bases at V and 8 bases at J; junction bases unmatched: 13. This CDR3 spans 16 amino acids. Germline assignment: CDR1 SGHVS and CDR2 FNYEAQ.

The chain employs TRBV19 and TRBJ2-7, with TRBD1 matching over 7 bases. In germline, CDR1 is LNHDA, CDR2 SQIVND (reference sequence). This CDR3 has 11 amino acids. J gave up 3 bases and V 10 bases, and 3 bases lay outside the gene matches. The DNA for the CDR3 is TGTGCCACTTCAGGGGGCTACGAGCAGTACTTC. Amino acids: CATSGGYEQYF.

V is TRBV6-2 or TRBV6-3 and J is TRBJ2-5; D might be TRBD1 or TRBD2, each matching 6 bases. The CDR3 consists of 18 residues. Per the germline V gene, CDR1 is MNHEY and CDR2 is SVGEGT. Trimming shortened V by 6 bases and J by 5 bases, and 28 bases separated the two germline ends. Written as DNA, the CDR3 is TGTGCCAGCAGCCGCCGAGTGGGGGGCCCCGGCCGTGGGGAGACCCAGTACTTC. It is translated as CASSRRVGGPGRGETQYF.

Here the CDR3 DNA reads TGTGCCAGCAGCTTACGGGGACAAAGCACAGATACGCAGTATTTT. Its translation is CASSLRGQSTDTQYF. V usage is TRBV7-9 and J usage is TRBJ2-3, with D perhaps TRBD1 (6 bases). V shed 2 bases and J shed 0 bases, with 9 bases lying between them. Germline loops: CDR1 SEHNR, CDR2 FQNEAQ (reference sequence). The CDR3 has 15 amino acids.

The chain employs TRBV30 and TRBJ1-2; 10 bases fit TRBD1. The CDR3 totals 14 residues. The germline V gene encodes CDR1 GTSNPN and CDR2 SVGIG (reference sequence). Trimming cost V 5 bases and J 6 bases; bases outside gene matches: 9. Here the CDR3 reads CAWAPDRGTNGYTF. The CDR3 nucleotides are TGTGCCTGGGCCCCGGACAGGGGGACGAATGGCTACACCTTC.

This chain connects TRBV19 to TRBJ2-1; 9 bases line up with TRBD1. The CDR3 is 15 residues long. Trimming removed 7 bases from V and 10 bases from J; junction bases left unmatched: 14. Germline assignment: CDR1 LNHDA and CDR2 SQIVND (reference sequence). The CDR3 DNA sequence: TGTGCCAGTACCAAGGGGGACAGGGATACTGGGGAGCAGTTCTTC. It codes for CASTKGDRDTGEQFF.

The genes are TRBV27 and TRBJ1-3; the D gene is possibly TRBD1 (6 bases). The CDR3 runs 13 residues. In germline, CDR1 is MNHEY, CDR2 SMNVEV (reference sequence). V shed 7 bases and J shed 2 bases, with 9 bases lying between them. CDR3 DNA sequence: TGTGCCAGCAAGGGGGGGACTGGAAACACCATATATTTT. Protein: CASKGGTGNTIYF.

CDR3 residues: CASSAPSGTGNEQFF. The CDR3 DNA follows: TGTGCCAGCTCCGCCCCTTCCGGTACAGGCAATGAGCAGTTCTTC. The chain uses TRBV18 and TRBJ2-1, with a tentative D call TRBD1 (5 bases). V shed 6 bases and J shed 6 bases, with 18 bases lying between them. CDR3 size: 15 residues. Germline V gene data show CDR1 as KGHSH and CDR2 as LQKENI.

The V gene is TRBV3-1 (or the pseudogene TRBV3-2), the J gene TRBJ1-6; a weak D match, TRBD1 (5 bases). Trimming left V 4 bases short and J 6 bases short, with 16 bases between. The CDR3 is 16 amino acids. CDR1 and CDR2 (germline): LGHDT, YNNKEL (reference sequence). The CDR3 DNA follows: TGTGCCAGCAGCCCTGGGGGAGGACGGATTAATTCACCCCTCCACTTT. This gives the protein CASSPGGGRINSPLHF.

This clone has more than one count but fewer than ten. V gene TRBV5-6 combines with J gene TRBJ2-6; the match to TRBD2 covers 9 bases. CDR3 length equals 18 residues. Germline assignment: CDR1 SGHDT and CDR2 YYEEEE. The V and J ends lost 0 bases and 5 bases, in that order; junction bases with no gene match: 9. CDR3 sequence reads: CASSLEIAGAIRANVLTF. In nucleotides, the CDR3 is TGTGCCAGCAGCTTGGAGATAGCGGGAGCCATCCGGGCCAACGTCCTGACTTTC.

CDR3 sequence reads: CASRVPGTNYGYTF. The CDR3 nucleotides read TGTGCCAGCAGAGTTCCGGGCACTAACTATGGCTACACCTTC. The chain joins TRBV27 to TRBJ1-2; D uncertain. The CDR3 loop spans 14 amino acids. Per germline, CDR1 MNHEY and CDR2 SMNVEV (reference sequence). Trimming left V 6 bases short and J 0 bases short, with 11 bases between.

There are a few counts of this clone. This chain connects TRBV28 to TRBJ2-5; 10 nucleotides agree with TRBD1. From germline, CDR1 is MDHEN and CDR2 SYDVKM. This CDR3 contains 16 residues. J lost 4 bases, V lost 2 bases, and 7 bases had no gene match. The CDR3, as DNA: TGTGCCAGCAGTTTAGAAGGGTGGACAGGGGGAGAGACCCAGTACTTC. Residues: CASSLEGWTGGETQYF.

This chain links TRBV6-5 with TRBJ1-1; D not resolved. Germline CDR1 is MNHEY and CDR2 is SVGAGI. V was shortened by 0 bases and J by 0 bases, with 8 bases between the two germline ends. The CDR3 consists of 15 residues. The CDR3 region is CASSYSYGMNTEAFF. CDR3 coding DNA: TGTGCCAGCAGTTACTCCTACGGAATGAACACTGAAGCTTTCTTT.

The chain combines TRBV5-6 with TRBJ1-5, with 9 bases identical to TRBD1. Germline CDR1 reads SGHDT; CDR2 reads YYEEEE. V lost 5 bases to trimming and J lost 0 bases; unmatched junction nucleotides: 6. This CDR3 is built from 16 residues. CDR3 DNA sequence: TGTGCCAGCAGTTCACAGGGGGCTCTTAGCAATCAGCCCCAGCATTTT. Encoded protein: CASSSQGALSNQPQHF.

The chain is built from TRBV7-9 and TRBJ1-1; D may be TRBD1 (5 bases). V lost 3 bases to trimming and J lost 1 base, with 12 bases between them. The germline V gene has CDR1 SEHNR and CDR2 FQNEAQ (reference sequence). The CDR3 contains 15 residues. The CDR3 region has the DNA TGTGCCAGCAGCTTCGGTGGGGCGACGAACACTGAAGCTTTCTTT. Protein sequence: CASSFGGATNTEAFF.